The text below deals with one T cell receptor beta chain. Its antigen target is currently unknown. Within one base of it there is no much larger clone, and no base qualities were kept. These data are taken from a study of cytomegalovirus exposure and HLA in healthy donors (dated by TCRdb to the late 2010s). For the study in its entirety: According to an earlier analysis of 450 to 650 of the donors, about 179 million T cells yielded 100 million or so unique TCR beta sequences and about 280 Gb of sequence data. An early release covering roughly 580 HLA-typed donors comprised approximately 290 gigabases of sequencing data and approximately 85 million unique TCR sequences. Among the roughly 430 genotyped donors, around 81% belonged to the genetic ancestry cluster associated with self-reported Caucasian donors. The aim of the study was to test whether cataloging public T cell receptors could identify signatures of past pathogen exposure. The study used immunosequencing to profile the T cell repertoires of several hundred subjects and linked those repertoires to cytomegalovirus serostatus. Along with the roughly 710-subject first cohort, a separate validation cohort of over a hundred different subjects was used. To predict cytomegalovirus infection status, the study combined high-throughput TCR immunosequencing, statistical association of individual TCRs with disease status, and machine learning. To study patterns of TCR occurrence, a later analysis re-analyzed previously published TCR beta repertoires from around 700 donors and added high-resolution HLA genotyping. Rather than drawing on any new phenotypic data, the later analysis identified candidate immune exposures from TCR beta sequences and the way those sequences occurred across donors. An earlier analysis of 587 of the donors used high-throughput TCR beta sequencing to judge whether each TCR beta V gene segment behaved as functional or pseudogenic. Alongside the repertoire data, information on donor age, sex, ethnicity and CMV serostatus was compiled. Genome-wide SNP genotypes for about three fifths of the roughly 670 donors were used in a later genetic analysis, which treated that subset as a discovery cohort. All discovery cohort repertoires had been generated using a single sequencing platform. Class I and class II HLA loci were covered by the typing at four-digit resolution. The number of typed donors differed by locus: about 620-640 for A, B, C, DRB1 and DQB1; approximately 520 for DQA1; 606 for DPA1; and around 450 for DPB1. A few DR-DQ haplotypes were treated as single units for association and clustering because of strong linkage in the cohort. Across about 370 genotyped donors of the cohort, an average of about 250,000 unique TCR beta nucleotide sequences per donor were sequenced, and roughly 20% of those sequences were non-productive. Points the paper makes about the study in general: In a later analysis, most CMV-associated TCR beta chains were found to appear HLA-restricted, with HLA associations seemingly driven largely by CMV exposure. The study listed 164 TCR beta chains as associated with cytomegalovirus. In vitro tests confirmed that a few of the cytomegalovirus-associated TCR beta chains recognize cytomegalovirus antigens. In a later analysis, some 17,000 TCR beta sequences were associated with specific HLA alleles at a false discovery rate of 0.05. The classifier was reported to diagnose cytomegalovirus status with high specificity and sensitivity in both the original cohort and the validation cohort. The only immune exposure information available for the cohort was CMV serostatus. An earlier analysis of approximately 570 of the donors showed that most TCR beta V segments appeared in productive rearrangements either about 87% or about 30% of the time, which broadly matched IMGT annotations. Across donors, most TCR sequences were observed very rarely, whereas some public TCRs were present in many individuals. Compared with equally common non-associated chains, HLA-associated TCR beta chains in a later analysis were more clonally expanded and had lower generation probabilities. A later genetic analysis reported fewer N-insertions in productive TCRs among donors in an Asian-associated ancestry cluster than the roughly 700-donor mean. Roughly uniform sequencing depth across donors was assumed in presence/absence analyses, although this assumption may not hold. V-gene and J-gene trimming of TCR beta chains was associated with a missense DCLRE1C variant in a later genetic analysis, and the association was replicated in an independent cohort. Correlated functional status among segregating V segments might reflect linkage disequilibrium, but an unknown experimental factor could not be ruled out. The sequencing pipeline was judged likely to have produced a cluster of highly shared sequence variants as a technical artifact. Because counts were too low, roughly 18 rarely observed V segments, including chromosome 9 orphons, were left out of the earlier analysis of some 600 of the donors. Some IMGT-functional V segments, including TRBV6-2 and TRBV6-3, could not be distinguished by the 87-base-pair reads and were therefore excluded. This cohort had only TCR beta chains sequenced, and the lack of alpha or paired-chain data limited which features could be detected. When HLA alleles, especially DR and DQ, strongly co-occurred, attributing TCR associations to individual alleles was difficult. In a later analysis, several top co-occurrence clusters were reported to appear linked to parvovirus B19, influenza, CMV and Epstein-Barr virus. HLA typing was unavailable for some donors at each locus, so association tests used only the typed subset. In a later analysis, TCR association rates were found to vary across HLA loci, with the most associated TCRs seen for DRB1 alleles and the fewest for HLA-C alleles. A further reported finding was that TCR beta sequences accurately predicted the HLA-A and HLA-B alleles for most subjects in the first cohort. The authors suggested that the approach could potentially be extended to other disease states and immunological phenotypes.

Library creation used the immunoSEQ multiplex PCR assay. A mixture of 60 forward primers for TCR Vbeta segments and 13 reverse primers for TCR Jbeta segments was used in the multiplex PCR. The CDR3 region of rearranged TCR beta genes was amplified from genomic DNA with a multiplex PCR assay. Amplified TCR beta libraries were sequenced as 87-base-pair reads on the Illumina HiSeq System. As for how the authors treated the data: Across the 600 to 700 repertoires, a later analysis counted roughly 77 million unique TCR beta chains, roughly 11 million of which were shared by at least two donors. Raw reads were error-corrected and collapsed into unique sequences by a nearest-neighbor algorithm in which closely related sequences were merged to remove PCR and sequencing errors. V, D and J gene segments were assigned by aligning CDR3 sequences to IMGT reference sequences. For a sequence to be retained, a match of at least six nucleotides was required to both a V gene segment and a J gene segment. Rearrangements were classified as productive when the CDR3 lacked stop codons and remained in frame with V and J, and all other rearrangements were classified as non-productive. Following IMGT convention, CDR3 was defined as the stretch from the second conserved V-encoded cysteine up to the conserved J-encoded phenylalanine. The earlier analysis of roughly 590 of the donors excluded sequences that lacked an unambiguous match to a single V gene segment. In an earlier analysis of approximately 560 of the donors, a V segment was called functional when productive rearrangements were above 56.7%, and segregating when the standard deviation between donors exceeded 5%. A statistical classification framework was built for diagnosing cytomegalovirus status from the catalog of TCR beta chain sequences. In a later analysis, TCR nucleotide sequences were compared against IMGT/GENE-DB human TR gene sequences so that V and J genes could be assigned. The TCRdist pipeline was used in a later analysis to assign CDR3 sequences and most-parsimonious VDJ recombination scenarios. In a later analysis, each TCR beta chain was defined by its CDR3 amino acid sequence together with its V-gene family, and reads lacking a unique V-gene family were excluded. As a way to deal with suspected cross-contamination and a sequencing artifact, a later analysis dropped approximately 570 nucleotide sequences that were highly shared and had low generation probability. For each public chain, a later analysis derived a clonal expansion index from normalized ranks of inferred template counts within each repertoire. In a later analysis, generation probabilities were computed using a VDJ recombination model fitted to out-of-frame rearrangements, and the results were checked against IGoR. Hypergeometric tests were used in a later analysis to score TCR-TCR, TCR-HLA and TCR-CMV co-occurrence, with a repertoire-size bias correction applied to the TCR pairs. A later analysis estimated false discovery rates by permuting HLA or CMV assignments 20 times. In a later analysis, co-occurring TCRs were grouped using DBSCAN, with TCRdist sequence similarity added in when clustering inside HLA-allele-positive subsets. Repertoires with fewer than 30,000 or more than 120,000 public chains, plus five repertoires with anomalous nucleotide sharing, were excluded from co-occurrence clustering. Drawn from immuneACCESS, this table holds only the in-frame rearrangements with V and J called that TCRdb kept. Clones are partly lost; checked studies trace under half to an unresolved V gene and leave the rest unexplained. V and J calls and clone size are copied from that table; D and trimming were computed from the DNA. The sample table shows some 96,000 clones, and around four fifths are seen once. 7% to 9% of the sample belongs to the ten largest clones.

V is clipped by 8 bases and J by 4 bases, and the sequence between their germline boundaries is 23 bases long. The CDR3 runs 16 amino acids, cysteine and phenylalanine included. Only the CDR3 region is kept as DNA, spanning 48 bases read in frame from base 1. The CDR1 and CDR2 encoded by the germline V gene are SGHVT and SQSDAQ. The cohort consisted of 600 to 700 healthy bone marrow donors. At the time of sampling, every cohort member was nominally healthy, though immune exposures that went unrecorded were likely present. The donor was CMV seropositive and belonged to the group of about 290 seropositive cohort members. Each donor provided a peripheral blood sample, and peripheral blood mononuclear cells were used for TCR beta sequencing. Genomic DNA extraction from the blood cell samples was performed with the Qiagen DNeasy Blood Extraction Kit.

The chain was built from TRBV7-4 and TRBJ1-2; the D gene lacks a confident call. Sequenced: PBMCs. The sequence came from a man aged 40-49 years in good health and CMV-seropositive. At the DNA level, the sequence is TGTGCCAGCGGATCCGGTCATGGCAGACTTCCCTATGGCTACACCTTC. This translates into CASGSGHGRLPYGYTF.